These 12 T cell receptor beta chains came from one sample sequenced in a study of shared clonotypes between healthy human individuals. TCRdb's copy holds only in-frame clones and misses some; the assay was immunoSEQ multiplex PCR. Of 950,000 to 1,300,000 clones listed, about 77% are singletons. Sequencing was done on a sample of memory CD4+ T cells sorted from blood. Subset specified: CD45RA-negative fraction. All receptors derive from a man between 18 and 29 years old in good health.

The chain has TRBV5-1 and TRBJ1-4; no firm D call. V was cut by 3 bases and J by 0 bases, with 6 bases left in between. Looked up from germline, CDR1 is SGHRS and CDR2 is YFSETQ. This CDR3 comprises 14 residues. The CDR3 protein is CASSSSATNEKLFF. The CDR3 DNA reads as TGCGCCAGCAGCTCATCAGCAACTAATGAAAAACTGTTTTTT.

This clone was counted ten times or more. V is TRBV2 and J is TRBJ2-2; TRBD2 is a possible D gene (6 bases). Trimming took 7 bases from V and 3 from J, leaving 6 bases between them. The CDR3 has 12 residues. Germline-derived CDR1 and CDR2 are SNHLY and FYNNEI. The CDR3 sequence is CASTSDTGELFF. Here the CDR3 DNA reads TGTGCCAGCACTAGCGACACCGGGGAGCTGTTTTTT.

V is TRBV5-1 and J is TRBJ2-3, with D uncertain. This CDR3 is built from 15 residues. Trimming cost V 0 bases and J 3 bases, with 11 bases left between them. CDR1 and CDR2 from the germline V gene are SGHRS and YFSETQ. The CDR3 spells CASSLVPGTTDTQYF. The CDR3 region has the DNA TGCGCCAGCAGCTTGGTTCCCGGCACTACAGATACGCAGTATTTT.

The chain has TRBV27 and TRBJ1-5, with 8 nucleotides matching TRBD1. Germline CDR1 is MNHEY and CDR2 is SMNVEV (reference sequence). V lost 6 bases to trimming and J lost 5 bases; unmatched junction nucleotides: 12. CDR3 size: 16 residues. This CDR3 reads CASRHNDRGGDQPQHF. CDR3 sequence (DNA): TGTGCCAGCAGGCACAACGACAGGGGCGGAGATCAGCCCCAGCATTTT.

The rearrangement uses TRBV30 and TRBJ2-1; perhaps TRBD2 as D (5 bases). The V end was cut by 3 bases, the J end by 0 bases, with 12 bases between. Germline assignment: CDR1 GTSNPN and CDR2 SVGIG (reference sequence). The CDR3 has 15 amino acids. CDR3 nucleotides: TGTGCCTGGAGCAAATTTGGGAGCTCCTACAATGAGCAGTTCTTC. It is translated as CAWSKFGSSYNEQFF.

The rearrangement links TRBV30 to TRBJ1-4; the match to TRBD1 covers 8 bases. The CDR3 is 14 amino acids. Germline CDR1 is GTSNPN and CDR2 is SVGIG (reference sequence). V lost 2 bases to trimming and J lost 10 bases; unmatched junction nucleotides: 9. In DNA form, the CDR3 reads TGTGCCTGGAGTTACGGCGGGACAGGCGGAAAACTGTTTTTT. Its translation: CAWSYGGTGGKLFF.

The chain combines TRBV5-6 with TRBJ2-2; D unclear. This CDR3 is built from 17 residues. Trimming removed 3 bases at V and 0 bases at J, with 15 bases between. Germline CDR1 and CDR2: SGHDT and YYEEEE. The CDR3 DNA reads TGTGCCAGCAGCTCACCTCGGGTTAGGTCGAACACCGGGGAGCTGTTTTTT. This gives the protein CASSSPRVRSNTGELFF.

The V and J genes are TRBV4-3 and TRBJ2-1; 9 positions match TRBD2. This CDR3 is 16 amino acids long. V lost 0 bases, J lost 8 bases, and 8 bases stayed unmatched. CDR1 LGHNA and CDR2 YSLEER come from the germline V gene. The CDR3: CASSQDPSSGRYEQFF. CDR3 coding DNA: TGCGCCAGCAGCCAAGATCCGAGTAGCGGGAGATATGAGCAGTTCTTC.

CDR3 nucleotides: TGTGCCAGCAGTTCCTTGGCGGGGGGGCTGGAGACCCAGTACTTC. It is translated as CASSSLAGGLETQYF. The genes are TRBV28 and TRBJ2-5; 9 nucleotides line up with TRBD2. The ends lost 4 bases at V and 5 bases at J; junction bases unmatched: 8. Germline-derived CDR1 and CDR2 are MDHEN and SYDVKM. The CDR3 contains 15 residues.

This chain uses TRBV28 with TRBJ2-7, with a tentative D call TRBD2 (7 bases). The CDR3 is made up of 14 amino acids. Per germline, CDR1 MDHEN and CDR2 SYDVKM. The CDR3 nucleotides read TGTGCGGCATTAGGGGGGGGGCGCGGCCACGAGCAGTACTTC. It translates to CAALGGGRGHEQYF.

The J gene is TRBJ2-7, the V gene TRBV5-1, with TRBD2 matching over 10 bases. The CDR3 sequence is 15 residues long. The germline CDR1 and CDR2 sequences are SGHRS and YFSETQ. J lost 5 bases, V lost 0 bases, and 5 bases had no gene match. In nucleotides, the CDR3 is TGCGCCAGCAGCTTGGCGGCTAGCGGGAGCCACGAGCAGTACTTC. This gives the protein CASSLAASGSHEQYF.

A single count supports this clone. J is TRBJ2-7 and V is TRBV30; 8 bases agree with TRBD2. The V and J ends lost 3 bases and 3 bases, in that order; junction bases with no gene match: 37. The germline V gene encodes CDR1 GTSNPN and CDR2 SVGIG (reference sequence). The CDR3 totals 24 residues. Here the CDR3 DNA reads TGTGCCTGGAGCTCAACGGGGGGGACGAGAACGGCCAGCACCGTTCCCTCGAAGAGCTACGAGCAGTACTTC. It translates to CAWSSTGGTRTASTVPSKSYEQYF.